These 7 T cell receptor beta chains originate from one sample sequenced in a study of memory CD4+ T cells and cytomegalovirus serostatus. Profiling relied on immunoSEQ multiplex PCR, and the TCRdb table lists in-frame clones only, not all of them. The table lists under 75,000 clones, around 82% of them singletons. Single viable CD3+CD4+CD8-CD45RO+ cells were sorted as the memory CD4+ T cells. The source material was memory CD4+ T cells from blood. The receptor source for this set is an adult in good health and CMV-seronegative. Some clones in this sample may be carry-over from other donors' samples.

The chain carries TRBV7-8 and TRBJ1-4; D remains ambiguous. The V gene's germline CDR1 is SGHVS and CDR2 FQNEAQ. Trimming removed 1 base at V and 2 bases at J, with 11 bases between. CDR3 length equals 16 residues. The CDR3 protein is CASSLGQVGTNEKLFF. In nucleotides, the CDR3 is TGTGCCAGCAGCTTAGGCCAGGTTGGCACTAATGAAAAACTGTTTTTT.

This clone has just one count. Here the CDR3 DNA reads TGTGCCAGCAGCTTGTGGGACAGGGATAATTCACCCCTCCACTTT. Its protein is CASSLWDRDNSPLHF. This chain uses TRBV5-6 with TRBJ1-6, with TRBD1 identical over 9 bases. CDR1 SGHDT and CDR2 YYEEEE come from the germline V gene. With V trimmed by 1 base and J by 5 bases, 1 base remained unmatched. The CDR3 runs 15 residues.

This chain joins TRBV6-1 and TRBJ2-1, with 8 positions matching TRBD1. CDR1 is MNHNS, CDR2 SASEGT, per germline. The junction had 10 bases not matched to a gene; V was cut back by 6 bases and J by 9 bases. The CDR3 has 14 residues. CDR3: CASSRQGQTREQFF. The CDR3 nucleotides are TGTGCCAGCAGCCGACAGGGGCAGACACGTGAGCAGTTCTTC.

The chain uses TRBV28 and TRBJ1-2; D remains ambiguous. This CDR3 has 15 residues. The germline gives CDR1 MDHEN, CDR2 SYDVKM. With 5 bases removed from V and 4 bases from J, the gap between germline ends came to 17 bases. CDR3 in amino acids: CASSGTGSLIYGYTF. In DNA form, the CDR3 reads TGTGCCAGCAGTGGCACGGGCAGTCTTATCTATGGCTACACCTTC.

This chain links TRBV19 with TRBJ1-5, with D maybe TRBD1 (5 bases). Looked up from germline, CDR1 is LNHDA and CDR2 is SQIVND (reference sequence). V gave up 8 bases and J gave up 9 bases, with 17 bases separating them. CDR3 length equals 13 residues. Written as DNA, the CDR3 is TGTGCCAGTCGGGGAGGGGCGATCTGGCCCCAGCATTTT. Protein product: CASRGGAIWPQHF.

The table lists this clone with a few counts. The chain uses TRBV2 and TRBJ1-5; D perhaps matches TRBD1 (5 bases). CDR3 length: 14 amino acids. V lost 2 bases and J lost 4, with 9 bases in between. CDR1 SNHLY and CDR2 FYNNEI come from the germline V gene. For the CDR3, the DNA is TGTGCCAGCAGTGAAATCACAGGTAATCAGCCCCAGCATTTT. It is translated as CASSEITGNQPQHF. The complete variable domain, with remaining parts taken from reference TRBV2 and TRBJ1-5, reads EPEVTQTPSHQVTQMGQEVILRCVPISNHLYFYWYRQILGQKVEFLVSFYNNEISEKSEIFDDQFSVERPDGSNFTLKIRSTKLEDSAMYFCASSEITGNQPQHFGDGTRLSIL.

The genes are TRBV29-1 and TRBJ1-1, with unresolved D. Per germline, CDR1 SQVTM and CDR2 ANQGSEA. V shed 6 bases and J shed 2 bases, with 10 bases lying between them. The CDR3 extends over 12 amino acids. CDR3 DNA sequence: TGCAGCGTGAGACACCGAAACACTGAAGCTTTCTTT. Its translation: CSVRHRNTEAFF.